This TCR beta chain was found in a study of cytomegalovirus exposure and HLA in healthy donors. A remark on this clone: What it recognizes is unknown.

Between the trimmed V and J ends, which lost 4 bases and 2 bases, there was a span of 12 bases. This CDR3 contains 14 residues. CDR1 is SGHRS, CDR2 YFSETQ, per germline. Overall study findings and caveats: Solely CMV serostatus was available to characterize immune exposure.

PCR employed 60 Vbeta and 13 Jbeta primers. Original analysis: In a later analysis, 75 million to 85 million unique TCR beta chains included roughly 11 million shared by two or more donors. Only in-frame clones appear in the TCRdb table, and some are missing; sequencing was by immunoSEQ multiplex PCR. V, J and clone size are those of that table, while D and trimming were read from the DNA. The sample has around 150,000 clones, approximately 80% seen once; the top ten hold around 4.9%. This TCR came from a male donor in good health and CMV-seronegative. The sample taken for sequencing was PBMCs. V usage is TRBV5-1 and J usage is TRBJ1-2; D unclear. The CDR3 sequence: CASSPEGINYGYTF. In DNA form, the CDR3 reads TGCGCCAGCAGCCCGGAGGGCATCAACTATGGCTACACCTTC.